Each of the 22 T cell receptor beta chains below was sequenced from the same sample in a study of blood T cell repertoires in COVID-19. Clones were read by immunoSEQ multiplex PCR, and TCRdb kept only the in-frame ones, dropping some. This table holds hundreds of thousands of clones, roughly 83% found once. Input material: peripheral blood. The receptor source for this set is a woman older than 75 with COVID-19, enrolled during active disease.

The chain is built from TRBV5-1 and TRBJ1-6; the match to TRBD1 covers 10 bases. V was clipped by 2 bases and J by 10 bases; unmatched bases: 3. The CDR3 is 14 residues long. Per germline, CDR1 SGHRS and CDR2 YFSETQ. CDR3 in amino acids: CASSFGTGESPLHF. Written as DNA, the CDR3 is TGCGCCAGCAGCTTCGGGACAGGGGAGTCACCCCTCCACTTT.

The CDR3 reads CSGGDGSYEQYF. For the CDR3, the DNA is TGCAGCGGGGGAGACGGGAGCTACGAGCAGTACTTC. The genes are TRBV29-1 and TRBJ2-7; TRBD2 is a possible D gene (6 bases). The CDR3 totals 12 residues. Trimming removed 7 bases from V and 3 bases from J, with 13 bases in between. CDR1 is SQVTM, CDR2 ANQGSEA, per germline.

This chain uses TRBV7-9 with TRBJ1-3; no clear D. The CDR3 spans 15 residues. Germline values: CDR1 SEHNR, CDR2 FQNEAQ (reference sequence). The germline V and J ends were trimmed by 7 bases and 0 bases, with 13 bases remaining between them. As DNA, the CDR3 is TGTGCCAGCACCCGACACCAGAGCTCTGGAAACACCATATATTTT. Translation: CASTRHQSSGNTIYF.

The chain has TRBV20-1 and TRBJ2-1; D unclear. The germline gives CDR1 DFQATT, CDR2 SNEGSKA (reference sequence). The germline V and J ends were trimmed by 7 bases and 12 bases, with 16 bases remaining between them. The length of the CDR3 is 11 residues. The CDR3 region has the DNA TGCAGTGACGTACGAGGAATGGTGCAGTTCTTC. Protein: CSDVRGMVQFF.

DNA for the CDR3: TGTGCCAGCAGCTTGGGAGGGGGACGGCAAGAGACCCAGTACTTC. Its translation: CASSLGGGRQETQYF. This chain connects TRBV5-4 to TRBJ2-5; the D gene is possibly TRBD1 (6 bases). The CDR3 spans 15 residues. With 0 bases removed from V and 2 bases from J, the gap between germline ends came to 11 bases. Germline-derived CDR1 and CDR2 are SGHNT and YYREEE (reference sequence).

Comments on this clone: A junction end diverges from the germline sequence, so it may reflect a read error. The genes are TRBV30 and TRBJ1-2; D not resolved. Germline loops: CDR1 GTSNPN, CDR2 SVGIG (reference sequence). The CDR3 covers 14 residues. The CDR3 DNA reads as TGTGCCTGGAGTGTACAAATTTCAGGAACGGTCCCCCTCTTC. This sequence encodes CAWSVQISGTVPLF.

V usage is TRBV4-1 and J usage is TRBJ1-5; 10 bases line up with TRBD1. The junction had 14 bases not matched to a gene; V was cut back by 3 bases and J by 9 bases. The CDR3 covers 17 residues. Per the germline V gene, CDR1 is MGHRA and CDR2 is YSYEKL. CDR3 sequence (DNA): TGCGCCAGCAGCCACCGACAGGGGGCAACGGGGTTGGGGCCCCAGCATTTT. Protein product: CASSHRQGATGLGPQHF.

The rearrangement links TRBV5-1 to TRBJ1-1, with 7 nucleotides matching TRBD1. CDR1 SGHRS and CDR2 YFSETQ come from the germline V gene. J was trimmed by 6 bases and V by 5 bases; bases with no gene match: 7. The CDR3 runs to 13 residues. The CDR3: CASSSTGVAEAFF. CDR3 DNA: TGCGCCAGCAGTTCTACAGGGGTCGCTGAAGCTTTCTTT.

V is TRBV5-5 and J is TRBJ2-3; the match to TRBD2 covers 7 bases. Germline V gene lookup returns CDR1 SGHKS and CDR2 YYEKEE (reference sequence). Germline trimming cut 6 bases from V and 2 bases from J; bases unmatched to any gene: 12. The CDR3 loop spans 16 amino acids. CDR3 in amino acids: CASTPDVGGNTDTQYF. The CDR3 DNA reads TGTGCCAGCACTCCCGACGTGGGGGGGAACACAGATACGCAGTATTTT. The full variable domain, its missing parts supplied by reference TRBV5-5 and TRBJ2-3, is DAGVTQSPTHLIKTRGQQVTLRCSPISGHKSVSWYQQVLGQGPQFIFQYYEKEERGRGNFPDRFSARQFPNYSSELNVNALLLGDSALYLCASTPDVGGNTDTQYFGPGTRLTVL.

The chain links TRBV6-5 to TRBJ2-2, with a weak D call TRBD1 (6 bases). CDR1 and CDR2 from the germline V gene are MNHEY and SVGAGI. Trimming left V 0 bases short and J 3 bases short, with 11 bases between. The CDR3 loop spans 16 amino acids. The CDR3 nucleotides are TGTGCCAGCAGTTACTCAGGGGGTCTCGACACCGGGGAGCTGTTTTTT. Translation gives CASSYSGGLDTGELFF.

The CDR3, as DNA: TGTGCCAGCAGCCCGACTAGCGGGGGGTCCAATGAGCAGTTCTTC. Its translation: CASSPTSGGSNEQFF. The V and J genes are TRBV28 and TRBJ2-1; 13 bases map to TRBD2. Losses at the gene ends were 6 bases for V and 6 bases for J; bases not matched to a gene: 5. Looked up from germline, CDR1 is MDHEN and CDR2 is SYDVKM. There are 15 residues in the CDR3.

The chain uses TRBV7-9 and TRBJ2-1; D may be TRBD2 (5 bases). This CDR3 region has 12 residues. V was clipped by 4 bases and J by 7 bases, with 8 bases between them. Per germline, CDR1 SEHNR and CDR2 FQNEAQ (reference sequence). The CDR3: CASSSTRNEQFF. CDR3 coding DNA: TGTGCCAGCAGCTCTACTAGGAATGAGCAGTTCTTC.

The genes are TRBV6-5 and TRBJ1-1; D ambiguous. The CDR3 is made up of 14 amino acids. Per the germline V gene, CDR1 is MNHEY and CDR2 is SVGAGI. Trimming left V 6 bases short and J 1 base short, with 12 bases between. The CDR3, as DNA: TGTGCCAGCAGGCGATATACAGAGAACACTGAAGCTTTCTTT. Residues: CASRRYTENTEAFF.

In nucleotides, the CDR3 is TGCGCCAGCAGCCAACGGACAGGGTTTAATGAAAAACTGTTTTTT. It codes for CASSQRTGFNEKLFF. The V gene is TRBV4-1, the J gene TRBJ1-4; 8 bases map to TRBD1. CDR1 is MGHRA, CDR2 YSYEKL, per germline. CDR3 size: 15 residues. The V and J ends lost 2 bases and 4 bases, in that order; junction bases with no gene match: 3.

The genes are TRBV27 and TRBJ1-2; D not resolved. This CDR3 has 13 amino acids. Trimming took 7 bases from V and 5 from J, leaving 14 bases between them. Germline CDR1 is MNHEY and CDR2 is SMNVEV (reference sequence). The CDR3 region is CASTGQRAYGYTF. The CDR3 region has the DNA TGTGCCAGCACGGGTCAGAGGGCGTATGGCTACACCTTC.

This chain uses TRBV10-3 with TRBJ1-2, with 9 positions matching TRBD1. CDR1 and CDR2 (germline): ENHRY, SYGVKD. The CDR3 runs 13 residues. J gave up 8 bases and V 5 bases, and 6 bases lay outside the gene matches. The CDR3 is CAISRDRAEGYTF. The CDR3 region has the DNA TGTGCCATCAGTAGGGACAGGGCAGAGGGCTACACCTTC.

With regard to this clone: At one end, the junction sequence differs from germline, possibly due to a read error. The gene calls are TRBV7-6 and TRBJ1-1; 9 positions match TRBD1. Looked up from germline, CDR1 is SGHVS and CDR2 is FNYEAQ. CDR3 length: 16 amino acids. CDR3 sequence: CASSLFSGTGNSEAFF. The CDR3 bases are TGTGCCAGCAGCCTCTTCTCCGGGACAGGGAACTCTGAAGCTTTCTTT.

The rearrangement links TRBV9 to TRBJ2-3; tentatively, D is TRBD2 (5 bases). V was trimmed by 0 bases and J by 2 bases, leaving 10 bases between them. The length of the CDR3 is 15 residues. Per the germline V gene, CDR1 is SGDLS and CDR2 is YYNGEE. The CDR3 DNA sequence: TGTGCCAGCAGCGTAGGAGGGCGAACCACAGATACGCAGTATTTT. Its translation: CASSVGGRTTDTQYF.

The rearrangement joins TRBV5-1 to TRBJ1-1; no clear D gene. V dropped 5 bases and J dropped 2 bases, with 7 bases sitting between them. This CDR3 has 12 amino acids. Germline V lookup: CDR1 SGHRS, CDR2 YFSETQ. CDR3 coding DNA: TGCGCCAGCAGATTACTCAACACTGAAGCTTTCTTT. Its protein is CASRLLNTEAFF.

The rearrangement uses TRBV7-6 and TRBJ2-7; no definite D call. The germline V gene has CDR1 SGHVS and CDR2 FNYEAQ. This CDR3 spans 12 amino acids. V lost 6 bases to trimming and J lost 7 bases, with 13 bases between them. Here the CDR3 reads CASSSRVEEQYF. The DNA for the CDR3 is TGTGCCAGCAGTTCCCGGGTCGAGGAGCAGTACTTC.

This CDR3 reads CASTPGGSYEQYF. The CDR3 DNA sequence: TGTGCCAGCACCCCGGGAGGGTCCTACGAGCAGTACTTC. This chain links TRBV25-1 with TRBJ2-7, with 8 bases identical to TRBD2. Germline loops: CDR1 MGHDK, CDR2 SYGVNS. This CDR3 comprises 13 residues. V shed 7 bases and J 1 base; nucleotides not matched to a gene: 3.

The gene calls are TRBV7-2 and TRBJ2-3; no reliable D call. V was cut by 5 bases and J by 2 bases, with 11 bases left in between. Germline-derived CDR1 and CDR2 are SGHTA and FQGNSA. The CDR3 is made up of 14 amino acids. The CDR3 DNA reads as TGTGCCAGCAGCCACCCCCAGGTCACAGATACGCAGTATTTT. This sequence encodes CASSHPQVTDTQYF.